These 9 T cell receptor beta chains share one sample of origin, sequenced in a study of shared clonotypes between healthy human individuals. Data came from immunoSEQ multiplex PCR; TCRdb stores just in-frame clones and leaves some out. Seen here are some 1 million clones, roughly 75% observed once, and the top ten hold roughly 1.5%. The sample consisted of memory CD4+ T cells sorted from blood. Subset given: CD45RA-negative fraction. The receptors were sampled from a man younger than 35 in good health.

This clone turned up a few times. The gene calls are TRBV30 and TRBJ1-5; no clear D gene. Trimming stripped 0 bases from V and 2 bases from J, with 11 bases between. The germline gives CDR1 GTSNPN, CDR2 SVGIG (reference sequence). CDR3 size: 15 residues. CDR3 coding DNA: TGTGCCTGGAGTGTAGAAGCGGATGGCAATCAGCCCCAGCATTTT. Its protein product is CAWSVEADGNQPQHF.

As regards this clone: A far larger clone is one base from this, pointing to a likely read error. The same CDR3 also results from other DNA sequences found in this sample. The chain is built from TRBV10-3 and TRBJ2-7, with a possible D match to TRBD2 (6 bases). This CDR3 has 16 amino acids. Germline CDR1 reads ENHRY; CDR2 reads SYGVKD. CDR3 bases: TGTGCCATCAGTGAGTCGTTGATAGCGGCAACCTACGAGCAGTATTTC. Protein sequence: CAISESLIAATYEQYF.

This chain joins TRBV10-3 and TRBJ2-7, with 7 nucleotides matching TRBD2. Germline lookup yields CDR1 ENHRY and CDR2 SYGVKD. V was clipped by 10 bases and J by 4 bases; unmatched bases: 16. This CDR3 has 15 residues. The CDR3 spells CATQPGGSTLYEQYF. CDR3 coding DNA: TGTGCCACCCAGCCGGGAGGCAGCACGCTTTACGAGCAGTACTTC.

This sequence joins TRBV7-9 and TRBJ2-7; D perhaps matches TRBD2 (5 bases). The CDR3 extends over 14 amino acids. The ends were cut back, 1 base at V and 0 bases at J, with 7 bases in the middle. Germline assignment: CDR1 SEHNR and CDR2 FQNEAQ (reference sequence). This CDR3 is CASSLVGSSYEQYF. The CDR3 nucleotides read TGTGCCAGCAGCTTAGTTGGGAGCTCCTACGAGCAGTACTTC.

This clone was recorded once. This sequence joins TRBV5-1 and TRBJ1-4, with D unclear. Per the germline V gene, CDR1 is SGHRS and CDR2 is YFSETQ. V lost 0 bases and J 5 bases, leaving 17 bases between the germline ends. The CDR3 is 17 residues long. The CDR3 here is CASSLGVSLSPNEKLFF. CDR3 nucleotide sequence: TGCGCCAGCAGCTTGGGGGTCAGCCTATCCCCCAATGAAAAACTGTTTTTT.

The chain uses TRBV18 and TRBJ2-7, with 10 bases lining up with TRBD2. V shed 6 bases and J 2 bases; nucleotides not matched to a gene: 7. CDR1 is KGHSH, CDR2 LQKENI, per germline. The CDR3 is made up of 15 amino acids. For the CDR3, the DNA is TGTGCCAGCTCGCCTCGCAGCGGGAGGGCCTACGAGCAGTACTTC. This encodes CASSPRSGRAYEQYF.

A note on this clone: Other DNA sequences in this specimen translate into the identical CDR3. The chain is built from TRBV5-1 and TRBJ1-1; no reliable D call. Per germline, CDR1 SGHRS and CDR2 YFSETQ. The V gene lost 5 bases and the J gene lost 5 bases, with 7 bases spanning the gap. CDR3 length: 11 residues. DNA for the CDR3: TGCGCCAGCAGGGGAGAGACTGAAGCTTTCTTT. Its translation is CASRGETEAFF.

The chain's CDR3 is CASSPGGLGYTF. In DNA, the CDR3 is TGTGCCAGCTCACCAGGGGGCCTTGGCTACACCTTC. V gene TRBV18 combines with J gene TRBJ1-2; D is possibly TRBD1 (6 bases). The germline V and J ends were trimmed by 2 bases and 7 bases, with 8 bases remaining between them. The CDR3 length is 12 residues. Germline V gene data show CDR1 as KGHSH and CDR2 as LQKENI. Together with reference TRBV18 and TRBJ1-2, the CDR3 gives the full variable domain: NAGVMQNPRHLVRRRGQEARLRCSPMKGHSHVYWYRQLPEEGLKFMVYLQKENIIDESGMPKERFSAEFPKEGPSILRIQQVVRGDSAAYFCASSPGGLGYTFGSGTRLTVV.

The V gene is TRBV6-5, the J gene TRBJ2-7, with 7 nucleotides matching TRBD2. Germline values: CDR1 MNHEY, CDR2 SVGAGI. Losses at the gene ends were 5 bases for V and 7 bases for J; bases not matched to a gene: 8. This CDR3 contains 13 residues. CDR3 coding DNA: TGTGCCAGCAGTCAAATGGGGGGGATTGAGCAGTACTTC. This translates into CASSQMGGIEQYF.